The clone carrying this T cell receptor beta chain was observed many times. The data were obtained in a study of T cells in Graves' hyperthyroidism and ophthalmopathy. RNA transcripts served as the template for amplifying TCR beta CDR3 regions. A first-round RT-PCR of the TCR CDR3 used the HTBI primer set. One entry per CDR3 protein, called by TCRdb with MiXCR from the multiplex PCR reads. Of hundreds of thousands of distinct CDR3 sequences listed, approximately 19% are singletons. The length of the CDR3 is 12 residues. V shed 2 bases and J 14 bases; nucleotides not matched to a gene: 5. The germline V gene encodes CDR1 SGHAT and CDR2 FQNNGV.

The sample was blood. The chain employs TRBV11-2 and TRBJ2-3; 9 positions agree with TRBD1. The TCR originated in a woman aged 45-65 years with Graves' hyperthyroidism that later progressed to Graves' ophthalmopathy. Written as DNA, the CDR3 is TGTGCCAGCAGCTTACACCGGGACAGGGCGTATTTT. Amino acid sequence: CASSLHRDRAYF.